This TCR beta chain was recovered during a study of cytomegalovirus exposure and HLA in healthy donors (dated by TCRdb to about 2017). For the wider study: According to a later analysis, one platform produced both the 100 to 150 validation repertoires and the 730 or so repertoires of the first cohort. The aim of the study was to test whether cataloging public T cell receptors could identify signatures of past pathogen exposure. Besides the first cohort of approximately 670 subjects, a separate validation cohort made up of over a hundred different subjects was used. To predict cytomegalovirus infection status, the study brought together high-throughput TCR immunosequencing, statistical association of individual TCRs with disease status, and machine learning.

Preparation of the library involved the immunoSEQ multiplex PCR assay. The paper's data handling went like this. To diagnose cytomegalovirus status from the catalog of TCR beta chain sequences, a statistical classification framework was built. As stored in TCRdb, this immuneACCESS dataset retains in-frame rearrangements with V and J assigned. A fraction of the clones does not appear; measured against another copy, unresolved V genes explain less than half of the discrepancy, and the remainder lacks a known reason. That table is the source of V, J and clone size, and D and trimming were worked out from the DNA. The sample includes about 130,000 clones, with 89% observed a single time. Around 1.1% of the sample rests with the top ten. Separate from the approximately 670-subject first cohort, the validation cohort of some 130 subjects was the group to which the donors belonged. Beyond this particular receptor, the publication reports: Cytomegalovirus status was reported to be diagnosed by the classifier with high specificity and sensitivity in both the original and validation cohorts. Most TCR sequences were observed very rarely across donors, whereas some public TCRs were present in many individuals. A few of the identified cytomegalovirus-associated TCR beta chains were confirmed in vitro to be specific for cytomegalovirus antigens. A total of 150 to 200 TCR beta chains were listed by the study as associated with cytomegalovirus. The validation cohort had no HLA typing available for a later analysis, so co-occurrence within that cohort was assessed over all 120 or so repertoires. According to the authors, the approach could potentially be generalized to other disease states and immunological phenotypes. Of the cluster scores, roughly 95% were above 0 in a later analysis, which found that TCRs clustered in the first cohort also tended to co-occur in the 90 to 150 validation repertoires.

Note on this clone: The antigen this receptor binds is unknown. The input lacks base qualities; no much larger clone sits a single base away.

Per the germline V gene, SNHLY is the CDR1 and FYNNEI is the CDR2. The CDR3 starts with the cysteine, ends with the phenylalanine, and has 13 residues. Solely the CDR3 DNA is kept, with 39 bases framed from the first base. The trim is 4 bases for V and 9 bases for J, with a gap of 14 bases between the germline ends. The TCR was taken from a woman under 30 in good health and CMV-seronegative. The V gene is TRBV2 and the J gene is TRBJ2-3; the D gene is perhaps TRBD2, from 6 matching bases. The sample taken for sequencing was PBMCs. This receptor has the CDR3 CASSGGDLDTQYF. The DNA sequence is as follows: TGTGCCAGCAGTGGCGGGGACCTCGACACGCAGTATTTT.